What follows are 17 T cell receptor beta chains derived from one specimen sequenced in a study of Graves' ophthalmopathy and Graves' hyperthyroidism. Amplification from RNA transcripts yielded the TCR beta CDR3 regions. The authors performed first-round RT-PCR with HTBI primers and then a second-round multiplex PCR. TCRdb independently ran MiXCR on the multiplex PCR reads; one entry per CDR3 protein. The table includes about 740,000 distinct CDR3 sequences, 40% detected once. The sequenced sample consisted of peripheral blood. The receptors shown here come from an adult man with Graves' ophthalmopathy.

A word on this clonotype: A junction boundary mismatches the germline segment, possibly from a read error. CDR3 sequence reads: CASSDTWGNQPQHF. CDR3 nucleotide sequence: TGTGCCAGCAGTGATACCTGGGGCAATCAGCCCCAGCATTTT. V gene TRBV24-1 combines with J gene TRBJ1-5; D remains unclear. This CDR3 has 14 amino acids. The V gene's germline CDR1 is KGHDR and CDR2 SFDVKD.

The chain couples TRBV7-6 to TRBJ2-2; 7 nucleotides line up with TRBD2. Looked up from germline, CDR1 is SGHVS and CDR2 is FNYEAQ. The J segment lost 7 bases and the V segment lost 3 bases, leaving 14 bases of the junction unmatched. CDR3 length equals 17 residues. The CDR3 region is CASSFVGGRVVGGELFF. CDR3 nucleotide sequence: TGTGCCAGCAGCTTCGTCGGTGGGAGGGTTGTAGGCGGGGAGCTGTTTTTT. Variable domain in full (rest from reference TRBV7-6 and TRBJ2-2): GAGVSQSPRYKVTKRGQDVALRCDPISGHVSLYWYRQALGQGPEFLTYFNYEAQQDKSGLPNDRFSAERPEGSISTLTIQRTEQRDSAMYRCASSFVGGRVVGGELFFGEGSRLTVL.

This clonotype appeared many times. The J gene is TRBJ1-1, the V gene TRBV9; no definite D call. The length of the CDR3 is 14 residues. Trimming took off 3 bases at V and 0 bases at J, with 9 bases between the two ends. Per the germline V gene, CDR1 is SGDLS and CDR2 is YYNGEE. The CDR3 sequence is CASSATQVNTEAFF. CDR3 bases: TGTGCCAGCAGCGCCACACAAGTGAACACTGAAGCTTTCTTT. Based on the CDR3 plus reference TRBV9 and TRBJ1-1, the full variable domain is DSGVTQTPKHLITATGQRVTLRCSPRSGDLSVYWYQQSLDQGLQFLIQYYNGEERAKGNILERFSAQQFPDLHSELNLSSLELGDSALYFCASSATQVNTEAFFGQGTRLTVV.

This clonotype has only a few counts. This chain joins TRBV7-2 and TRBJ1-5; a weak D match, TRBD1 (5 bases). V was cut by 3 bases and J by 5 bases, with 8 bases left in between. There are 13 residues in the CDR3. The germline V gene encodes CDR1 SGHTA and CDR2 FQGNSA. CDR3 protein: CASSFVQDQPQHF. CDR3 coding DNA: TGTGCCAGCAGCTTCGTACAGGATCAGCCCCAGCATTTT.

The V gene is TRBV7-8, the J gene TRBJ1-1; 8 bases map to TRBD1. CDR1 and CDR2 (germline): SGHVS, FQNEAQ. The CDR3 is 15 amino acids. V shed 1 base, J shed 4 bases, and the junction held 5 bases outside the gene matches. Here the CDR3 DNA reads TGTGCCAGCAGCTTAGATTTTGACAGGGGCACTGAAGCTTTCTTT. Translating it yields CASSLDFDRGTEAFF.

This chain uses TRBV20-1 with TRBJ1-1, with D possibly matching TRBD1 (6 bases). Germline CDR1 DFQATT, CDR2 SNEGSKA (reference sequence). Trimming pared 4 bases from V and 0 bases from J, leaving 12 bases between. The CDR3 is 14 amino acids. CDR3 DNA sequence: TGCAGTGCTAATGCGGGACACTTGAACACTGAAGCTTTCTTT. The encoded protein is CSANAGHLNTEAFF.

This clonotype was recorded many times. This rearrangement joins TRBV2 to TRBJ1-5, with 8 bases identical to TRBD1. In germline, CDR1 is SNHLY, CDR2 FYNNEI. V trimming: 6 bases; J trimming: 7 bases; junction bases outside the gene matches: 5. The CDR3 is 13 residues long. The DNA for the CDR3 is TGTGCCAGCAGGCTCAGGGGGCAACAGCCCCAGCATTTT. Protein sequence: CASRLRGQQPQHF.

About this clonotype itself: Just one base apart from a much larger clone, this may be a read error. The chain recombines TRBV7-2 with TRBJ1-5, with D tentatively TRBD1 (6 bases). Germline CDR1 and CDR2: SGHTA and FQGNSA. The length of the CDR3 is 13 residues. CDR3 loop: CASSRGNNKPQHF. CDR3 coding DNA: TGTGCCAGCAGCAGGGGGAACAATAAGCCCCAGCATTTT.

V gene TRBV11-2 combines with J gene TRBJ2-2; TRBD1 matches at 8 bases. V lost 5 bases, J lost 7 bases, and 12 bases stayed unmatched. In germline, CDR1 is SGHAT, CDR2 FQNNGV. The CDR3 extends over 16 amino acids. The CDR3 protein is CASSGNQGAHGGELFF. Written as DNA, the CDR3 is TGTGCCAGCAGCGGAAATCAGGGGGCGCACGGCGGGGAGCTGTTTTTT.

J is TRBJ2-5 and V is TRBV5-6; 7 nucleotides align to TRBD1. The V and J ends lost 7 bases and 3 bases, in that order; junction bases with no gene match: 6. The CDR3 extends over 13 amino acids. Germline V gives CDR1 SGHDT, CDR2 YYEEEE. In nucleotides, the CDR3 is TGTGCCAGCCGCAAAACAGGGGAAGAGACCCAGTACTTC. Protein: CASRKTGEETQYF.

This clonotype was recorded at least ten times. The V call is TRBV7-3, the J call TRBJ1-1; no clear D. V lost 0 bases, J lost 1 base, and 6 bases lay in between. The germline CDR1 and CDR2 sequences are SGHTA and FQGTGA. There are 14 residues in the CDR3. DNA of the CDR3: TGTGCCAGCAGCTTAACGGCAGGGAACACTGAAGCTTTCTTT. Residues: CASSLTAGNTEAFF.

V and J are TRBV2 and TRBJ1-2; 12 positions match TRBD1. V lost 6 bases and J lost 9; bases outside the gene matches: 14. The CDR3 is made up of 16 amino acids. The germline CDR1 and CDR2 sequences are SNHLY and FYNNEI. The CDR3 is CASSLTGTGGLLSYTF. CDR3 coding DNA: TGTGCCAGCAGCTTAACAGGGACAGGGGGCTTGTTGAGCTACACCTTC. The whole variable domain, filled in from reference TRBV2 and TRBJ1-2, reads EPEVTQTPSHQVTQMGQEVILRCVPISNHLYFYWYRQILGQKVEFLVSFYNNEISEKSEIFDDQFSVERPDGSNFTLKIRSTKLEDSAMYFCASSLTGTGGLLSYTFGSGTRLTVV.

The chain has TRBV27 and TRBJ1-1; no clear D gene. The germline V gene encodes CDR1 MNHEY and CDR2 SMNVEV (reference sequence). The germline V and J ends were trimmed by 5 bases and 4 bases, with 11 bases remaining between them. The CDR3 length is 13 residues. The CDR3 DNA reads TGTGCCAGCAGTGACCTGGCGGGCACTGAAGCTTTCTTT. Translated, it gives CASSDLAGTEAFF.

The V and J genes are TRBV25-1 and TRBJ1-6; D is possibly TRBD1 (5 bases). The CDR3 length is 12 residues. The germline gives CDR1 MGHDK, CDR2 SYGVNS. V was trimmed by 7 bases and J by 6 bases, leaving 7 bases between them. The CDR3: CASKQGNSPLHF. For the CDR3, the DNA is TGTGCCAGCAAGCAGGGTAATTCACCCCTCCACTTT.

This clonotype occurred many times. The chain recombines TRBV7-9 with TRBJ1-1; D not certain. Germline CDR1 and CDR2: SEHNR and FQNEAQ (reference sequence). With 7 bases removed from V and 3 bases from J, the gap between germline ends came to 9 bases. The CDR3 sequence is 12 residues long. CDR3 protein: CASIKPDTEAFF. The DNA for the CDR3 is TGTGCCAGCATTAAGCCGGACACTGAAGCTTTCTTT. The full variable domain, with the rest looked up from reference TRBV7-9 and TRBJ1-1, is DTGVSQNPRHKITKRGQNVTFRCDPISEHNRLYWYRQTLGQGPEFLTYFQNEAQLEKSRLLSDRFSAERPKGSFSTLEIQRTEQGDSAMYLCASIKPDTEAFFGQGTRLTVV.

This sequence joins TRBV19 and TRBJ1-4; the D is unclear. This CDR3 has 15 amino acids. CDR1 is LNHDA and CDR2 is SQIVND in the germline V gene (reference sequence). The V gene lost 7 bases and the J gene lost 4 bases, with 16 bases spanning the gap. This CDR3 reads CASKFESGVNEKLFF. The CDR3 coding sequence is TGTGCCAGTAAATTTGAGTCCGGTGTTAATGAAAAACTGTTTTTT.

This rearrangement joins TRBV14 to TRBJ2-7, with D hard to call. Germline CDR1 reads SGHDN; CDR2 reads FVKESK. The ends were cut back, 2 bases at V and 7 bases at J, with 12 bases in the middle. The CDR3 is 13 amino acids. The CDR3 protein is CASSQISPHEQYF. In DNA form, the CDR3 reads TGTGCCAGCAGCCAAATATCTCCCCATGAGCAGTACTTC. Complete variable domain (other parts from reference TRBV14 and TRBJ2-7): EAGVTQFPSHSVIEKGQTVTLRCDPISGHDNLYWYRRVMGKEIKFLLHFVKESKQDESGMPNNRFLAERTGGTYSTLKVQPAELEDSGVYFCASSQISPHEQYFGPGTRLTVT.